Sequencing of this T cell receptor (beta chain) was carried out in a study of shared clonotypes between healthy human individuals. V was shortened by 1 base and J by 1 base, with 5 bases between the two germline ends. The germline CDR1 and CDR2 sequences are GTSNPN and SVGIG (reference sequence). The CDR3 has 14 amino acids. The study's findings and limits: Shared clonotypes: roughly 4.7% naive CD4, under 4% naive CD8, 2.3% memory CD4, approximately 0.4% memory CD8. The four-donor shared clonotypes exceeded non-shared clonotypes in generation probability, with non-shared ones scoring lower. In this cohort, only blood was sampled, and tissue repertoires likely differ.

Regarding this clone: What it recognizes is unknown. The same CDR3 can be traced to other DNA sequences in this sample.

In the original analysis: Filtering differed, since immunoSEQ gave only junction sequences and no quality scores. Some clones are missing from TCRdb's copy, which holds only in-frame ones; the method was immunoSEQ multiplex PCR. V, J and clone size are taken as reported in that table, and D and trimming were inferred from the DNA itself. This table has roughly 2 million clones, roughly 96% appearing once. The chain recombines TRBV30 with TRBJ2-6; D is ambiguous. The clonotype was recovered from a man between 18 and 29 years old in good health. Specimen: naive CD4+ T cells sorted from blood. As for subset: CD45RA+ positively selected. The CDR3, as DNA: TGTGCCTGGAGTGGGGGATCTGGGGCCAACGTCCTGACTTTC. It encodes CAWSGGSGANVLTF.